The source of this T cell receptor beta chain is a study of blood T cell repertoires in COVID-19 (TCRdb year 2020). Turning to the overall study: The collaborator samples originated in the United States, Italy and Spain and spanned the acute and convalescent phases of COVID-19. The prospective study material was composed of cDNA or gDNA derived from T cells, B-cell-depleted T cells, or PBMCs. Subjects who had been exposed to COVID-19, were actively infected with it, or had recovered from it provided the deeply sampled blood TCRbeta repertoires that made up the dataset. The repertoires were released in a freely available public database intended as a resource for research on the immune response to SARS-CoV-2. Samples came from the ongoing ImmuneRACE study (first 160 participants) plus 1,254 subjects from 6 global collaborators. The sample metadata nearly always contained a de-identified subject ID, COVID-19 status, age in years and sex. Where available, HLA class I and class II types were obtained from metadata supplied by the sample provider rather than from assay-based typing.

Summary of the overall study and its limitations: The quantity of clinical and demographic metadata differed by source and by participant and was supplied without curation.

CDR1 MGHRA and CDR2 YSYEKL were looked up in the germline V gene. CDR3 length: 16 amino acids, cysteine to phenylalanine. CDR3 DNA only is kept here, 48 bases in frame from base 1. Trimming accounts for 1 base at V and 1 base at J, while the number of junction bases matched to no gene is 5. Enrolling through a virtual design, the prospective study's participants ranged in age from roughly 18 to 95 years and lived across about two dozen United States geographic areas. In the prospective study, cohorts were assigned on the basis of participant-reported clinical history obtained from a screening survey and a study questionnaire. Recovered participants in ImmuneRACE Cohort 3 were defined as having two consecutive negative NP/OP PCR tests, clearance from a healthcare professional, or resolution of symptoms. In the prospective study, whole blood, serum and a nasopharyngeal or oropharyngeal swab were collected from each participant by mobile phlebotomists. Participants in the prospective study had the option to provide additional blood draws and questionnaires over a 2-month period. Prospective study blood samples were shipped either frozen or at room temperature before DNA extraction.

Worth noting for this clone: What this receptor recognizes is not known. No much larger clone is present one base from it, and per-base qualities are unavailable.

TCRbeta CDR3 regions were amplified from genomic DNA using the immunoSEQ Assay, a bias-controlled multiplex PCR. On the study's bioinformatics: The number of nucleated cells in each sample was estimated from the amplification of reference gene primers within the assay. To quantify the absolute abundance of each unique TCRbeta CDR3 rearrangement, sequence reads were collapsed and filtered. For each sample, productive Simpson clonality was calculated as the square root of Simpson's diversity index across productive rearrangements. TCRdb re-hosts the immuneACCESS table, in-frame sequences only. Its copies lack some clones; in the studies checked, an unresolved V gene accounts for under half of them, and the cause for the rest is not known. The DNA gave D and trimming, while V, J and clone size come from that table. Recorded for this sample are over 150,000 clones; about 90% of them occurred a single time. The ten biggest clones cover 7% to 7.5% of the sample.

The receptor was derived from a woman in her forties or fifties who had recovered from COVID-19. The sequence links TRBV4-1 to TRBJ1-1; the junction holds 8 bases that match TRBD1. Material: PBMCs or T cells enriched from blood (not recorded which). CDR3 protein: CASSQGPGQANTEAFF. Read as DNA, the sequence is TGCGCCAGCAGCCAAGGACCGGGACAGGCGAACACTGAAGCTTTCTTT.